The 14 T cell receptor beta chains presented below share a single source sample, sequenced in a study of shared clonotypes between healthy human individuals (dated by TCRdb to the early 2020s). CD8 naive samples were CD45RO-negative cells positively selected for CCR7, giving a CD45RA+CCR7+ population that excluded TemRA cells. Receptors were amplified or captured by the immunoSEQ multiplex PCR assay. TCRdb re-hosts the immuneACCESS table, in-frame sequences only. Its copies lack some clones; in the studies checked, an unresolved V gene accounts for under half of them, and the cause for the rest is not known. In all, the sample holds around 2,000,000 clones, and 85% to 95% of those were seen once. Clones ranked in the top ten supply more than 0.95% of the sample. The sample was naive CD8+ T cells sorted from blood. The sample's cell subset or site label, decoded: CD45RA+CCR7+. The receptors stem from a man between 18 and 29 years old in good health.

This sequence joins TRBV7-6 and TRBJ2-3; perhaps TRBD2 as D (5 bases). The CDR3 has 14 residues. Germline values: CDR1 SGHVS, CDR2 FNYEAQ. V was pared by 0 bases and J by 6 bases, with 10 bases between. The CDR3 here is CASSLAGVGDTQYF. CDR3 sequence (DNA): TGTGCCAGCAGCTTAGCGGGAGTGGGGGATACGCAGTATTTT.

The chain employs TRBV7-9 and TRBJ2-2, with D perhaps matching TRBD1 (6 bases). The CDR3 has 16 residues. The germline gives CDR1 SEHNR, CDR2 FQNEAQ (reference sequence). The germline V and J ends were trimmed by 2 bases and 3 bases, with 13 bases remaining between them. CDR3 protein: CASSLLAGDDTGELFF. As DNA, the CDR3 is TGTGCCAGCAGCTTACTGGCAGGGGATGACACCGGGGAGCTGTTTTTT.

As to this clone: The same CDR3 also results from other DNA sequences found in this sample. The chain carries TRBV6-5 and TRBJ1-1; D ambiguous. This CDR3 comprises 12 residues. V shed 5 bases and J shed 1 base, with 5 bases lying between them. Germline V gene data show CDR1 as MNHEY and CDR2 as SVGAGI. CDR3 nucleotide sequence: TGTGCCAGCAGTCCTGGGAACACTGAAGCTTTCTTT. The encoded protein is CASSPGNTEAFF.

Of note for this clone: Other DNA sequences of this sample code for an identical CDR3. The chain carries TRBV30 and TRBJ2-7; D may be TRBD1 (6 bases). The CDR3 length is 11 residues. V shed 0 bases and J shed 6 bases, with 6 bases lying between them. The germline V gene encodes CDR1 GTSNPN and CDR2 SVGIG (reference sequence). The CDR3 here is CAWSVGGEQYF. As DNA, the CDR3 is TGTGCCTGGAGTGTAGGGGGCGAGCAGTACTTC.

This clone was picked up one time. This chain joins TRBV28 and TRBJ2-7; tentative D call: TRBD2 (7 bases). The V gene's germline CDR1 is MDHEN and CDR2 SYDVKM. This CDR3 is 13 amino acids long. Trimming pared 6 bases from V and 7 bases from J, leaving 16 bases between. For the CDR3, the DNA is TGTGCCAGCAGCTTCATCAGGGGAGGGGAGCAGTACTTC. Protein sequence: CASSFIRGGEQYF.

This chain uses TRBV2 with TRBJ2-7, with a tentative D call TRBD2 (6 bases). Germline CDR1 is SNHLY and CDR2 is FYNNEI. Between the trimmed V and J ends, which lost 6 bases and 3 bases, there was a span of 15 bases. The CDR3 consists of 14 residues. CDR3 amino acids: CASRGTPRVYEQYF. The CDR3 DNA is TGTGCCAGCAGGGGGACTCCCAGGGTCTACGAGCAGTACTTC.

CDR3 in amino acids: CASSLAGVSSYEQYF. The CDR3 DNA reads as TGTGCCAGCAGCTTGGCGGGGGTCTCGAGCTACGAGCAGTACTTC. The V call is TRBV5-6, the J call TRBJ2-7; the D gene is possibly TRBD2 (6 bases). CDR3 length equals 15 residues. Between the trimmed V and J ends, which lost 0 bases and 3 bases, there was a span of 13 bases. Germline lookup yields CDR1 SGHDT and CDR2 YYEEEE.

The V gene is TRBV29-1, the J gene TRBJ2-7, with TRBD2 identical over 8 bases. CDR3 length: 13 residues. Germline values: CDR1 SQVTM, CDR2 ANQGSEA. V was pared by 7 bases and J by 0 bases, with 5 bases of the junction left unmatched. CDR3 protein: CSAVGTSSYEQYF. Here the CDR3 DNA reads TGCAGCGCCGTCGGGACTAGCTCCTACGAGCAGTACTTC.

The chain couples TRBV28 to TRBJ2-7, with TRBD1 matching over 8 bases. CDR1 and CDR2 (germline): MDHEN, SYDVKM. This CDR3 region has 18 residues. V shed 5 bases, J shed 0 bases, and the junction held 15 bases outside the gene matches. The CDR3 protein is CASSEGTGLKITSYEQYF. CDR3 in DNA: TGTGCCAGCAGTGAGGGGACAGGACTGAAAATAACCTCCTACGAGCAGTACTTC.

CDR3 nucleotide sequence: TGTGCCAGCAGTTACGGGGTGCAGTACGAGCAGTACTTC. Translation: CASSYGVQYEQYF. V and J are TRBV6-5 and TRBJ2-7; D is undetermined. V was cut by 2 bases and J by 4 bases, with 9 bases left in between. The V gene's germline CDR1 is MNHEY and CDR2 SVGAGI. There are 13 residues in the CDR3.

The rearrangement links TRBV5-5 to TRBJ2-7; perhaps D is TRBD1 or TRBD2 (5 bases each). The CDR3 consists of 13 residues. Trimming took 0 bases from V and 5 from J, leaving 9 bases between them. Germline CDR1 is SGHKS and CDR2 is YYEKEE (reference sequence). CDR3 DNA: TGTGCCAGCAGCTTGGAACGGGGCCACGAGCAGTACTTC. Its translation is CASSLERGHEQYF.

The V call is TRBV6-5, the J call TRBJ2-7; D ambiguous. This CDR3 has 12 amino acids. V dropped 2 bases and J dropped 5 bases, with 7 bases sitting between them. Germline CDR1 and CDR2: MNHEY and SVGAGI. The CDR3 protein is CASSYGSNEQYF. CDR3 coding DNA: TGTGCCAGCAGTTACGGAAGTAACGAGCAGTACTTC.

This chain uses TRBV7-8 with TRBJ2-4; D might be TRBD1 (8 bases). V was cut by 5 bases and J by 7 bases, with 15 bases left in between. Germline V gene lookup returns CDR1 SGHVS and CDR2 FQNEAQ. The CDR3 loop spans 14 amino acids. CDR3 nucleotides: TGTGCCAGCAGCCGGGGGGACAGGTTGAACATTCAGTACTTC. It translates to CASSRGDRLNIQYF.

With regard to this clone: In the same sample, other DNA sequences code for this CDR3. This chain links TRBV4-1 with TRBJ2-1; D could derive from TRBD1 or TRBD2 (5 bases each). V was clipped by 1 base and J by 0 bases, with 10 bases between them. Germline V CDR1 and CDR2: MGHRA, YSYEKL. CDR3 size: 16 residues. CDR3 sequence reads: CASSQVSGGSYNEQFF. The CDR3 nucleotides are TGCGCCAGCAGCCAAGTAAGTGGGGGCTCCTACAATGAGCAGTTCTTC.